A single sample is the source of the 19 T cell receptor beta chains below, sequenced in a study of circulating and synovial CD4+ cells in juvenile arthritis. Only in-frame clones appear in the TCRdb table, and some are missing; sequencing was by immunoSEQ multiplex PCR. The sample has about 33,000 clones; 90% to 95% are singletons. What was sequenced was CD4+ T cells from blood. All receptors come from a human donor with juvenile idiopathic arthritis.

The CDR3 bases are TGTGCCAGCAGTTTCCAGCGGGGGATCTACGAGCAGTACTTC. Translated: CASSFQRGIYEQYF. The chain couples TRBV27 to TRBJ2-5, with 8 bases fitting TRBD2. The J call may be faulty, since TRBJ2-7 better matches the DNA end. The CDR3 has 14 residues. The germline CDR1 and CDR2 sequences are MNHEY and SMNVEV (reference sequence).

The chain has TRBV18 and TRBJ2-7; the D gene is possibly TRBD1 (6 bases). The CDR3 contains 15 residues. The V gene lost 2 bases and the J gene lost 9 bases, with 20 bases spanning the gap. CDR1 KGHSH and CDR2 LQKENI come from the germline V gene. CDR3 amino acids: CASSPVPSQGTGQYF. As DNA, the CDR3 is TGTGCCAGCTCACCAGTTCCCTCACAGGGCACCGGGCAGTACTTC.

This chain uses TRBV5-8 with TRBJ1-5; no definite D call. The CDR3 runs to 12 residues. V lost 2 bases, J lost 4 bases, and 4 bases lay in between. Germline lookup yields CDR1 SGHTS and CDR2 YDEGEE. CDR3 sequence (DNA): TGTGCCAGCAGCTTTATTAATCAGCCCCAGCATTTT. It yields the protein CASSFINQPQHF.

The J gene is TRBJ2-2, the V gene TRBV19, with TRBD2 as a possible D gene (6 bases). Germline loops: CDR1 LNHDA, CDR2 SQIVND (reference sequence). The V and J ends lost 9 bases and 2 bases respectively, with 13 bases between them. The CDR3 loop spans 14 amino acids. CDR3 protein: CASRDGGNTGELFF. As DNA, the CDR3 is TGTGCCAGCCGTGACGGGGGTAACACCGGGGAGCTGTTTTTT.

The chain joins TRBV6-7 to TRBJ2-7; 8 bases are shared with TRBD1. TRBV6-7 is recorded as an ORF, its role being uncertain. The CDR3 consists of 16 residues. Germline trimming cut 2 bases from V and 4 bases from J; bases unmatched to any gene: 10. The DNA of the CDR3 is TGTGCCAGCAGTTACCCGAAGGACAGGGTTAGGTACGAGCAGTACTTC. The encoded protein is CASSYPKDRVRYEQYF.

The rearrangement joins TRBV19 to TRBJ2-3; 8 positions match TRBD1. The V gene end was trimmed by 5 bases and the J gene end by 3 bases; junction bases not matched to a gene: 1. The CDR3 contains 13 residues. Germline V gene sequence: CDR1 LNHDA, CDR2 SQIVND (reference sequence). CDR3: CASSDRGTDTQYF. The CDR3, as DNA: TGTGCCAGTAGTGACAGGGGTACAGATACGCAGTATTTT.

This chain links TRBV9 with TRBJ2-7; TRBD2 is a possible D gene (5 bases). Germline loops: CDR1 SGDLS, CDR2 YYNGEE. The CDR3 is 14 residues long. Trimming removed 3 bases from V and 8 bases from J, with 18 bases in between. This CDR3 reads CASSASSQTTKQYF. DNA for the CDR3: TGTGCCAGCAGCGCCTCTAGCCAGACTACGAAGCAGTACTTC.

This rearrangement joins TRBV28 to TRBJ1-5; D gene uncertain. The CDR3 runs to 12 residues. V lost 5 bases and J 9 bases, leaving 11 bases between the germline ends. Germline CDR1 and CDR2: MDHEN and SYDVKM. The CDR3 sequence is CASSEAEPPQHF. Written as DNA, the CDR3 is TGTGCCAGCAGTGAGGCCGAGCCGCCCCAGCATTTT.

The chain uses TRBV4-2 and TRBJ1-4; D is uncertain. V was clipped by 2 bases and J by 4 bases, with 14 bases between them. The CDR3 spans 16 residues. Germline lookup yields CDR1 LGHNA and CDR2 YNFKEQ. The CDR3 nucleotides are TGTGCCAGCAGCCAATCTCGTACGGGGATTAATGAAAAACTGTTTTTT. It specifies CASSQSRTGINEKLFF.

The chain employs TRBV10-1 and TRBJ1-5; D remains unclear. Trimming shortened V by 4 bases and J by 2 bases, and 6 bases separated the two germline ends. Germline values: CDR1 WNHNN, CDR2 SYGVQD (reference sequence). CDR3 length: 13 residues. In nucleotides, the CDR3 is TGCGCCAGCAGTGGTCAGGGCAATCAGCCCCAGCATTTT. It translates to CASSGQGNQPQHF.

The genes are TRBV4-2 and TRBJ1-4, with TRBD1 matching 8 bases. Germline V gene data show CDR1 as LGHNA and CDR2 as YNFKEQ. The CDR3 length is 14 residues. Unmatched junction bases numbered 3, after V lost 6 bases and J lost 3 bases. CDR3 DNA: TGTGCCAGCAGTCGGACAGGGTCTAATGAAAAACTGTTTTTT. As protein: CASSRTGSNEKLFF.

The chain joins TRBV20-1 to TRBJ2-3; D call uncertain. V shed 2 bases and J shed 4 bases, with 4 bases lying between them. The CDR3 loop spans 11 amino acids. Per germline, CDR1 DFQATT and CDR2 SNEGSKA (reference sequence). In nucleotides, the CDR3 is TGCAGTGCTAGACGGGCAGATACGCAGTATTTT. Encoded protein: CSARRADTQYF.

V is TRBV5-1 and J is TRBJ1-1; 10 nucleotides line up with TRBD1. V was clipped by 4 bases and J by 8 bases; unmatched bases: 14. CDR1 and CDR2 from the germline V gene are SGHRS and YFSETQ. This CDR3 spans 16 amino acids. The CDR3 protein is CASSLGGTGAMVEAFF. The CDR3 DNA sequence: TGCGCCAGCAGCCTGGGGGGGACAGGGGCGATGGTCGAAGCTTTCTTT.

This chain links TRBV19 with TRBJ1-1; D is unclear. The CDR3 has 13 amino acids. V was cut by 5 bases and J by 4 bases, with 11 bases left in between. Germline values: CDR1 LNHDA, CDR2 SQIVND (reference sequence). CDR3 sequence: CASSGSQSTEAFF. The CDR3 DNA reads TGTGCCAGTAGTGGATCACAGTCCACTGAAGCTTTCTTT.

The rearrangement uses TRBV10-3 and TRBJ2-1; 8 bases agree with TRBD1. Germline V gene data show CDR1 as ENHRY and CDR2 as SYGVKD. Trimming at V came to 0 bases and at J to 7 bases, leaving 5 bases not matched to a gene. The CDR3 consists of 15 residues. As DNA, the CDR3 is TGTGCCATCAGTGAGTCGCGGGACAGGTTAAATGAGCAGTTCTTC. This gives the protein CAISESRDRLNEQFF.

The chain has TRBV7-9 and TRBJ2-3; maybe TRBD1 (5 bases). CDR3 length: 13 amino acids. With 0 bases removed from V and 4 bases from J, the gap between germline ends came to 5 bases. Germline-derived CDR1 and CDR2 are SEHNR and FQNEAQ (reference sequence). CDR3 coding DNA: TGTGCCAGCAGCTTAGCAGGGGCAGATACGCAGTATTTT. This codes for CASSLAGADTQYF.

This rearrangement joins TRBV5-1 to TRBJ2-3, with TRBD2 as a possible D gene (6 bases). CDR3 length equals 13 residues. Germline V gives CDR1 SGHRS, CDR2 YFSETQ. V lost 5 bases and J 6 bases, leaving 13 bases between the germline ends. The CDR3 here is CASRRDSGDTQYF. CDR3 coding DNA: TGCGCCAGCAGGCGGGACTCCGGGGATACGCAGTATTTT.

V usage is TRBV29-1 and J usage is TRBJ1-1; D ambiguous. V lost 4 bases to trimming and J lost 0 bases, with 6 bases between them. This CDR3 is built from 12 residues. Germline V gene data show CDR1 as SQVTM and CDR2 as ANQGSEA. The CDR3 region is CSVAKMNTEAFF. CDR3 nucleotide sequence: TGCAGCGTTGCTAAAATGAACACTGAAGCTTTCTTT.

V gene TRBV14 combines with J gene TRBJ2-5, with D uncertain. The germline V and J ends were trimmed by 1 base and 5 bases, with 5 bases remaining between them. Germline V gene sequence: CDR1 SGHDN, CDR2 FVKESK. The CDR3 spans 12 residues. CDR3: CASSQVVETQYF. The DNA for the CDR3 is TGTGCCAGCAGCCAAGTCGTGGAGACCCAGTACTTC.